Included here is one T cell receptor beta chain sequence, with context. At one end the junction does not follow the germline gene, possibly because of a read error. This CDR3 spans 15 amino acids. Germline assignment: CDR1 MRHNA and CDR2 SNTAGT. The data derive from a study of blood T cell repertoires in COVID-19. Overall study: Sample material is recorded as cDNA or gDNA derived from T cells, B-cell-depleted T cells, or PBMCs.

This table comes from immunoSEQ multiplex PCR, and its TCRdb copy is limited to in-frame clones, with some not included. The data hold around 310,000 clones, with roughly 90% observed a single time. J is TRBJ1-4 and V is TRBV6-4; a possible D gene is TRBD1 (5 bases). Material for sequencing was peripheral blood. The TCR comes from a woman in her forties with COVID-19, enrolled during active disease. This CDR3 is CASSYSGSPNEKLFF. The DNA for the CDR3 is TGTGCCAGCAGTTACTCAGGGAGCCCTAATGAAAAACTGTTTTTT.